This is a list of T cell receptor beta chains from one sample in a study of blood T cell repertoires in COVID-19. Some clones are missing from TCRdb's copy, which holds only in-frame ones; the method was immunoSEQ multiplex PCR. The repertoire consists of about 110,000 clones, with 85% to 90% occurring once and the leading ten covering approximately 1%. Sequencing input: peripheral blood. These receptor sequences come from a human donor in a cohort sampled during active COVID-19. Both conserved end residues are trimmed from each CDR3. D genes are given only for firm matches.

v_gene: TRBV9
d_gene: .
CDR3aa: ASSNSPSTDTQY

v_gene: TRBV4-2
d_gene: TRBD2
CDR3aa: ASSQVAREVLDTQY

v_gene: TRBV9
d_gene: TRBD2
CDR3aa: ASSVLAGNTGELF

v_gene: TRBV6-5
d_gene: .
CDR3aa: ASRPSNSAGELF

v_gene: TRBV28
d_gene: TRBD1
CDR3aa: ASRPAVGTGSYNEQF

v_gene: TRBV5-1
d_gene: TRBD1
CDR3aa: ASSPRTGANYGYT

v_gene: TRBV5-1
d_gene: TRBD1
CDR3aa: ASSWDPGAQGATF

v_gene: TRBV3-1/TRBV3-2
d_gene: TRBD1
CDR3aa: ASSQDHPGGSRAF

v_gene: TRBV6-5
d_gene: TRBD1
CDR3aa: ASRVGQGKYNEQF

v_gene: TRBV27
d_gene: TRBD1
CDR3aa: ASLDRITDTQY

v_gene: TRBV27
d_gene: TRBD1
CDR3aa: ASSKGQGAGDTQY

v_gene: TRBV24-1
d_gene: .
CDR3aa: ATSLETQY

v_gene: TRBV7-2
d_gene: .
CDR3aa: ASSSQETQY

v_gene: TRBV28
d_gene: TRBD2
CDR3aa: ASSLLRGDVDQY

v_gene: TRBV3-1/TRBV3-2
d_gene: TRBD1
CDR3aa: ASNSDRGNTEAF

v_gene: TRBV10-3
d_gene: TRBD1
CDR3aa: AISEWDRPNYGYT

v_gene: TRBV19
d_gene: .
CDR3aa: ASSPGTDTQY

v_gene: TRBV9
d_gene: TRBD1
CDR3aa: ASSVGSQGNNSPLH

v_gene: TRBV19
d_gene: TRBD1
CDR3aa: ASYNPQGGFNQPQH

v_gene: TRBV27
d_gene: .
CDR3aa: ASSFFVPVYEQY

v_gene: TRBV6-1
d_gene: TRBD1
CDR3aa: ASSVRPHRDRVSYEQY

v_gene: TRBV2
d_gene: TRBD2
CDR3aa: ASSEPSGGETQY

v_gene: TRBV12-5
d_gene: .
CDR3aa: ASGANRGGTGELF

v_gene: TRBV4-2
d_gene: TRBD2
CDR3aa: ASSQGLAGAKNIQY

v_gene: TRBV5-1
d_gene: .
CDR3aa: ASSLAGVLSGNTIY

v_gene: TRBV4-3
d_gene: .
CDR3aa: ASSQHGASTDTQY

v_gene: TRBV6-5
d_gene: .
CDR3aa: ASSLRRKWGGTEAF

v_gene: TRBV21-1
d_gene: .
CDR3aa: ASSNVAGASMNTEAF

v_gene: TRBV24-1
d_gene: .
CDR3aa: ATKQGSATEAF

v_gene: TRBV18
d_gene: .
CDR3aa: ASSPGLGTYEQY

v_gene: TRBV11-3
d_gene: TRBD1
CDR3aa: ASSLPTGTGSYNEQF

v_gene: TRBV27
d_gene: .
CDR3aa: ASSTLGAVANTGELF

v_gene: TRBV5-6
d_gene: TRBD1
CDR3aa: ASSLRGTGASEAF

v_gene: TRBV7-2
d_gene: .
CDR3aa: ASSLRWGKGLGNTIY

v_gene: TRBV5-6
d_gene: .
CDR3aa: ASSLDVGGLDTDTQY

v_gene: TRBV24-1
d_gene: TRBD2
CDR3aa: ATSDFGGEQY

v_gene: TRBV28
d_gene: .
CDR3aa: ASSPPQGINEKLF

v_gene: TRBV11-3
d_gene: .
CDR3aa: ASSLSTDSLPSNQPQH

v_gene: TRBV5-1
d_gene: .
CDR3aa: ASTTGRVEEWRQY

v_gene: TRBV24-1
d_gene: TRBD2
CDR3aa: ATSLAGGPTNEQF

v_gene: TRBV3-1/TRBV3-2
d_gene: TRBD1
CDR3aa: ASSQADRGFMFAEAF

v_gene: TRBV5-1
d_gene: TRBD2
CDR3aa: ASTPTVAGGNNEQF

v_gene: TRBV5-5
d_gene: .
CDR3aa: ASSPERGTTLTFLYGYT

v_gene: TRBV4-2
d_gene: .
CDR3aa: ASSNAGGLTGELF

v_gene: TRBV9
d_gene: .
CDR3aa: ASSVAPSGTDTQY

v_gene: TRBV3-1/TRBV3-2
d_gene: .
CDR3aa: ASSPFEETQY

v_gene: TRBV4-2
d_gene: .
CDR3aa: ASSSDTKGWGNSPLH

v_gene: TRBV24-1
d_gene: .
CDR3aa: ATSGNSFNQPQH

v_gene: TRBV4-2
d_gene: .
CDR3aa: ASSRDRFNGELF

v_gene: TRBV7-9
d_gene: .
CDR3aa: ASSARGSDSNQPQH

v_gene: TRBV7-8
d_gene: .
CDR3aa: ASSLATIGGFFAQSPLH

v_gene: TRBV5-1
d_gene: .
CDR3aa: ASRSRGAVDTQY